This T cell receptor beta chain came from a study of blood T cell repertoires in COVID-19. Whole-study context: COVID-19 samples from acute and convalescent phases originated in the United States, Italy and Spain. Sources were T cells, B-cell-depleted T cells, or PBMCs; the material itself was cDNA or gDNA.

CDR3 length: 13 residues. Trimming cost V 6 bases and J 2 bases, with 11 bases left between them. CDR1 is MDHEN and CDR2 is SYDVKM in the germline V gene. Authors' data handling: Estimates of nucleated cell counts were drawn from the amplification of reference gene primers. The data were produced by immunoSEQ multiplex PCR, yet TCRdb's version contains in-frame clones alone and is incomplete. V and J calls and clone size follow that table, whereas D and trimming were derived from the DNA. This table has about 200,000 clones, approximately 85% appearing once. The origin of this receptor is a man between 60 and 75 years old with acute or convalescent COVID-19. The chain employs TRBV28 and TRBJ2-7, with D hard to call. Source material: peripheral blood. As DNA, the CDR3 is TGTGCCAGCAGCCTACCCGCCACCTACGAGCAGTACTTC. The encoded protein is CASSLPATYEQYF.